The 8 T cell receptor beta chains below all came from one sample that was sequenced in a study of blood T cell repertoires in COVID-19. Method: immunoSEQ multiplex PCR; TCRdb's copy keeps in-frame clones and lacks some. The data show some 140,000 clones, with less than 90% seen just once and 5% to 6% held by the top ten. The sequenced material came from PBMCs or T cells enriched from blood (not recorded which). Receptor source: a middle-aged man with acute COVID-19.

The J gene is TRBJ2-1, the V gene TRBV28; 10 positions match TRBD1. The CDR3 spans 15 residues. Germline V CDR1 and CDR2: MDHEN, SYDVKM. The V gene end was trimmed by 8 bases and the J gene end by 4 bases; junction bases not matched to a gene: 8. CDR3 coding DNA: TGTGCCAGCTTAACGTCGGGACAGGGGTACAATGAGCAGTTCTTC. Its translation: CASLTSGQGYNEQFF.

The V gene is TRBV28, the J gene TRBJ1-1; 9 nucleotides agree with TRBD1. This CDR3 contains 15 residues. Germline CDR1 reads MDHEN; CDR2 reads SYDVKM. Trimming took 3 bases from V and 3 from J; bases not matched to a gene: 5. In DNA form, the CDR3 reads TGTGCCAGCAGTTTGTGGACAGGGGAGGACACTGAAGCTTTCTTT. This encodes CASSLWTGEDTEAFF.

The chain combines TRBV11-2 with TRBJ2-1; 8 bases are shared with TRBD2. With V trimmed by 2 bases and J by 9 bases, 18 bases remained unmatched. Germline loops: CDR1 SGHAT, CDR2 FQNNGV. There are 18 residues in the CDR3. CDR3 in amino acids: CASSLTIFGGRPRREQFF. As DNA, the CDR3 is TGTGCCAGCAGCTTAACTATCTTCGGCGGGAGGCCGCGTCGTGAGCAGTTCTTC.

This chain joins TRBV15 and TRBJ2-1; 7 bases are shared with TRBD1. The CDR3 contains 17 residues. J gave up 5 bases and V 0 bases, and 10 bases lay outside the gene matches. CDR1 is LNHNV, CDR2 YYDKDF, per germline (reference sequence). CDR3 loop: CATSRDYGDSLHNEQFF. For the CDR3, the DNA is TGTGCCACCAGCAGAGATTACGGGGACAGCTTACACAATGAGCAGTTCTTC.

The V and J genes are TRBV28 and TRBJ2-7, with TRBD1 identical over 7 bases. With V trimmed by 5 bases and J by 2 bases, 9 bases remained unmatched. The CDR3 spans 15 residues. Germline V gene lookup returns CDR1 MDHEN and CDR2 SYDVKM. CDR3 protein: CASSLPTGLPYEQYF. The CDR3 nucleotides are TGTGCCAGCAGTCTTCCGACAGGGCTCCCCTACGAGCAGTACTTC.

The chain couples TRBV7-2 to TRBJ2-3; TRBD1 agrees at 9 bases. The CDR3 has 16 residues. CDR1 and CDR2 (germline): SGHTA, FQGNSA. Unmatched junction bases numbered 8, after V lost 5 bases and J lost 2 bases. The CDR3 DNA follows: TGTGCCAGCAGCCGGAGGGGACAGGGAAACACAGATACGCAGTATTTT. This gives the protein CASSRRGQGNTDTQYF.

The rearrangement links TRBV19 to TRBJ2-5, with D perhaps matching TRBD1 (6 bases). V shed 7 bases and J shed 5 bases, with 17 bases lying between them. The CDR3 has 14 residues. Germline V gene sequence: CDR1 LNHDA, CDR2 SQIVND (reference sequence). The chain's CDR3 is CASIAGVFQETQYF. CDR3 nucleotide sequence: TGTGCCAGTATCGCAGGGGTTTTTCAGGAGACCCAGTACTTC.

The chain uses TRBV2 and TRBJ1-1; a weak D match, TRBD1 (5 bases). Germline V gene data show CDR1 as SNHLY and CDR2 as FYNNEI. V lost 5 bases and J 0 bases, leaving 13 bases between the germline ends. The CDR3 has 15 amino acids. This CDR3 reads CASSRGRGMNTEAFF. CDR3 bases: TGTGCCAGCAGTAGAGGGCGGGGGATGAACACTGAAGCTTTCTTT.